Presented here are 10 T cell receptor beta chains from one specimen sequenced in a study of blood T cell repertoires in COVID-19. Profiling relied on immunoSEQ multiplex PCR, and the TCRdb table lists in-frame clones only, not all of them. The table records 210,000 or so clones, 83% of them present only once. The sequenced sample was peripheral blood. The receptor source for this set is a woman under 40 with COVID-19, enrolled during active disease.

The V call is TRBV18, the J call TRBJ1-1, with D possibly matching TRBD1 (6 bases). The CDR3 extends over 15 amino acids. Germline loops: CDR1 KGHSH, CDR2 LQKENI. V was clipped by 2 bases and J by 3 bases, with 13 bases between them. The DNA of the CDR3 is TGTGCCAGCTCACCAATCGGACAGCTGTACACTGAAGCTTTCTTT. Protein sequence: CASSPIGQLYTEAFF.

The chain recombines TRBV19 with TRBJ2-6; 9 bases map to TRBD1. CDR3 length: 16 residues. Trimming took 4 bases from V and 3 from J; bases not matched to a gene: 4. Germline loops: CDR1 LNHDA, CDR2 SQIVND (reference sequence). The CDR3 reads CASSTQGALGANVLTF. The CDR3 DNA follows: TGTGCCAGTAGTACACAGGGGGCGCTTGGGGCCAACGTCCTGACTTTC. The whole variable domain, filled in from reference TRBV19 and TRBJ2-6, reads DGGITQSPKYLFRKEGQNVTLSCEQNLNHDAMYWYRQDPGQGLRLIYYSQIVNDFQKGDIAEGYSVSREKKESFPLTVTSAQKNPTAFYLCASSTQGALGANVLTFGAGSRLTVL.

The V call is TRBV28, the J call TRBJ1-4; no clear D gene. Trimming pared 7 bases from V and 0 bases from J, leaving 15 bases between. The CDR3 sequence is 16 residues long. Germline CDR1 is MDHEN and CDR2 is SYDVKM. CDR3 residues: CASIALISATNEKLFF. The CDR3 coding sequence is TGTGCCAGCATCGCCCTGATCAGTGCAACTAATGAAAAACTGTTTTTT.

DNA for the CDR3: TGTGCCAGCAGTCGTGGACTAGCGGGGCACACCGGGGAGCTGTTTTTT. Translation: CASSRGLAGHTGELFF. V and J are TRBV11-3 and TRBJ2-2; TRBD2 agrees at 12 bases. CDR3 length equals 16 residues. The V gene's germline CDR1 is SGHNT and CDR2 YENEEA. The ends lost 6 bases at V and 3 bases at J; junction bases unmatched: 5.

The gene calls are TRBV27 and TRBJ2-1, with a possible D match to TRBD2 (6 bases). Deletions cut 6 bases from V and 1 base from J, with 10 bases between. The CDR3 extends over 14 amino acids. Germline values: CDR1 MNHEY, CDR2 SMNVEV (reference sequence). This CDR3 reads CASRHGGSYNEQFF. In nucleotides, the CDR3 is TGTGCCAGCAGACACGGGGGTTCCTACAATGAGCAGTTCTTC.

The chain recombines TRBV27 with TRBJ2-1; 10 bases align to TRBD2. After removal of 2 bases from V and 10 bases from J, the junction contained 8 bases not matched to a gene. The CDR3 covers 15 residues. CDR1 and CDR2 from the germline V gene are MNHEY and SMNVEV (reference sequence). The CDR3 nucleotides are TGTGCCAGCAGTTTAGTGTCTAGCGGGAGTCGCGAGCAGTTCTTC. This codes for CASSLVSSGSREQFF.

The rearrangement uses TRBV2 and TRBJ2-5; D gene uncertain. Trimming cost V 7 bases and J 2 bases, with 8 bases left between them. Germline loops: CDR1 SNHLY, CDR2 FYNNEI. CDR3 length: 12 amino acids. CDR3 sequence reads: CASTLRQETQYF. CDR3 DNA sequence: TGTGCCAGCACTCTCCGGCAAGAGACCCAGTACTTC.

Only a few counts were recorded for this clone. The J gene is TRBJ2-5, the V gene TRBV6-5; 13 bases are shared with TRBD2. Germline-derived CDR1 and CDR2 are MNHEY and SVGAGI. Trimming took 6 bases from V and 9 from J; bases not matched to a gene: 7. This CDR3 region has 14 residues. CDR3 in amino acids: CASRSGLAGVAQYF. The CDR3 bases are TGTGCCAGCAGATCCGGACTAGCGGGGGTGGCCCAGTACTTC.

V is TRBV5-4 and J is TRBJ2-1, with TRBD2 matching over 9 bases. Germline lookup yields CDR1 SGHNT and CDR2 YYREEE (reference sequence). The CDR3 is 18 amino acids. V gave up 3 bases and J gave up 1 base; unmatched junction bases: 11. The DNA of the CDR3 is TGTGCCAGCAGCTCGGGCAGACTAGCGGATCAATCCTACAATGAGCAGTTCTTC. This sequence encodes CASSSGRLADQSYNEQFF.

This chain joins TRBV7-3 and TRBJ2-2; 10 bases align to TRBD2. Trimming removed 0 bases from V and 6 bases from J; junction bases left unmatched: 7. Germline lookup yields CDR1 SGHTA and CDR2 FQGTGA. This CDR3 has 17 residues. CDR3: CASSLTPSGSMAGELFF. In nucleotides, the CDR3 is TGTGCCAGCAGCTTAACCCCTAGCGGGAGCATGGCCGGGGAGCTGTTTTTT.